The clone carrying this TCR beta chain was counted a few times. Its antigen is unidentified. The data were obtained in a study of T cell repertoires in cytomegalovirus infection. Overall study results and limits: The cumulative frequency of public TCR beta families identified carriers of CMV plus the relevant HLA.

One entry per CDR3 protein, called by TCRdb with MiXCR from the reads. The profile covers 290,000 or so distinct CDR3 sequences, with roughly a tenth appearing a single time and around 2.4% taken by the ten largest. Input material: PBMCs. The TCR sequence derives from a human donor in good health (CMV status not recorded). Some clones in this sample may be carry-over from other donors' samples.

The CDR3 loop is CASVGYAGELFF. For the CDR3, the DNA is TGCGCCAGCGTAGGTTACGCCGGGGAGCTGTTTTTT. The chain uses TRBV10-2 and TRBJ2-2; D gene unclear. V was shortened by 8 bases and J by 6 bases, with 10 bases between the two germline ends. This CDR3 has 12 residues. CDR1 is WSHSY and CDR2 is SAAADI in the germline V gene.